The sequence of this TCR beta chain was determined in a study of tumor-infiltrating lymphocytes in primary liver carcinoma. Overall study context: Participating patients were men and women between 30 and 69 years old. Samples had roughly 3.65 to 8 million productive TCRbeta reads, comparable between tissue types.

TCR beta cDNA came from roughly 0.45 ug total RNA, primed with a constant-region primer. Slightly modified ARM-PCR, run as three nested multiplex PCR rounds, produced the TCR beta libraries. With TRBV1-TRBV30 forward primers and a C-beta reverse primer, the first two PCR rounds were run for approximately 9 cycles each. TCRdb re-derived calls from the multiplex PCR reads in MiXCR, one entry per CDR3 protein. This table holds 50,000 or so distinct CDR3 sequences, around 73% found once. Germline loops: CDR1 SQVTM, CDR2 ANQGSEA. The CDR3 length is 17 residues. J lost 8 bases, V lost 7 bases, and 24 bases had no gene match. DNA and RNA were both co-extracted from about 19-30 mg of bulk tissue that had not been sorted. The patients lived with chronic HBV infection and had not yet received any treatment. Tumors were each sampled at five separate regions.

The chain has TRBV29-1 and TRBJ2-3; 7 bases agree with TRBD2. The material sequenced was liver tumor tissue from sampling region 5. Subset here: tumor region T5, tumor centre. The TCR sequence derives from a man between 40 and 49 years old with primary liver carcinoma and hepatitis B virus infection. CDR3 residues: CSGPTAGSQGLSATQYF. The CDR3 DNA reads TGCAGCGGCCCGACAGCGGGATCACAAGGGTTGTCGGCTACGCAGTATTTT.